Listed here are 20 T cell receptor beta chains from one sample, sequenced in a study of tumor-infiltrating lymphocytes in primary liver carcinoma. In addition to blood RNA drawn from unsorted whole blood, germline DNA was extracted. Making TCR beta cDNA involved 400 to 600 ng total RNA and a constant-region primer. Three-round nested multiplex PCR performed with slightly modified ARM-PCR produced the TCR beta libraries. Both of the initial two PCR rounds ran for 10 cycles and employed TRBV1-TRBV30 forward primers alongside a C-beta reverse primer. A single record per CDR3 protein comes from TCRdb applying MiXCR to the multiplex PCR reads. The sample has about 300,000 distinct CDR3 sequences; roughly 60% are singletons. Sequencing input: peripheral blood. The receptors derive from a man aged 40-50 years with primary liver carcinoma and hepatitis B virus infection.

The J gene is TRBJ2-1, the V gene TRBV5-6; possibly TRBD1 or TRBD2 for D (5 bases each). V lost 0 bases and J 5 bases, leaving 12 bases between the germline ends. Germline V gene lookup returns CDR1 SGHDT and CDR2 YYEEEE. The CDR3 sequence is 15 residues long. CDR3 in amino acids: CASSLEGSGDNEQFF. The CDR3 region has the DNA TGTGCCAGCAGCTTGGAGGGGAGTGGCGACAATGAGCAGTTCTTC.

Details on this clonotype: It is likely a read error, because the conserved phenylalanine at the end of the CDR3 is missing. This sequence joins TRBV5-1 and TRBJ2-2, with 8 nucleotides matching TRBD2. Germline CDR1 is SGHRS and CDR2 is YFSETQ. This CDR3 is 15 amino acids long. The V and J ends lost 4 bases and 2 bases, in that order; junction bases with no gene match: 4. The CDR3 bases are TGCGCCAGCAGCCCCGGGACTAGTAACACCGGGGAGCTGTTTTCT. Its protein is CASSPGTSNTGELFS.

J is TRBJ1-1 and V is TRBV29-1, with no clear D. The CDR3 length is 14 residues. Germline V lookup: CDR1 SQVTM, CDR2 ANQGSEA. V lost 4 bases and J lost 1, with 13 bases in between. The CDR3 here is CSVAGWRGNTEAFF. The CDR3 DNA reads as TGCAGCGTTGCGGGATGGAGAGGGAACACTGAAGCTTTCTTT.

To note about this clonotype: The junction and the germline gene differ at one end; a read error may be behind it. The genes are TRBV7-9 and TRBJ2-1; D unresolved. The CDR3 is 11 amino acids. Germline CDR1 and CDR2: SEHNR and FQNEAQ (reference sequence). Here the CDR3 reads CASASNNAQFF. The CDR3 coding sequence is TGTGCCAGCGCTAGTAACAATGCGCAGTTCTTC.

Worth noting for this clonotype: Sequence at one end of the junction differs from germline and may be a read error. The CDR3 protein is CASSLALRGPSTETFF. The CDR3 bases are TGTGCCAGCAGCTTGGCCCTCAGGGGGCCTAGCACTGAAACTTTCTTT. The chain uses TRBV5-4 and TRBJ1-1; TRBD1 aligns across 8 bases. This CDR3 has 16 amino acids. CDR1 and CDR2 from the germline V gene are SGHNT and YYREEE (reference sequence).

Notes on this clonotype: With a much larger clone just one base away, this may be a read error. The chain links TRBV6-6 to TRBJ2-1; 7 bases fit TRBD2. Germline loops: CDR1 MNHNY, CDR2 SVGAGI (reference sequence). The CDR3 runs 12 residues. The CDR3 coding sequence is TGTGCCAGCACCAGGGAGGGCAATGAGCAGTCCTTC. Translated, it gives CASTREGNEQSF.

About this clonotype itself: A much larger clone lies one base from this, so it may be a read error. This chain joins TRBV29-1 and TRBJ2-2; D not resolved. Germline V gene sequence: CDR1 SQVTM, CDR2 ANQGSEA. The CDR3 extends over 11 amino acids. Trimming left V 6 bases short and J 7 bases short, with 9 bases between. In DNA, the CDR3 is TGCAGCGTCCCTGACATCGGGGAGCTGTTTTTT. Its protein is CSVPDIGELFF.

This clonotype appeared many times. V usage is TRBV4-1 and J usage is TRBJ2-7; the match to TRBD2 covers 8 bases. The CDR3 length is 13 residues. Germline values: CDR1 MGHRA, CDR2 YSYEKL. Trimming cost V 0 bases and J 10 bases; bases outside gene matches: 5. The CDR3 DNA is TGCGCCAGCAGCCAAGATCGGGAGGGCTTACAGTACTTC. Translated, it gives CASSQDREGLQYF.

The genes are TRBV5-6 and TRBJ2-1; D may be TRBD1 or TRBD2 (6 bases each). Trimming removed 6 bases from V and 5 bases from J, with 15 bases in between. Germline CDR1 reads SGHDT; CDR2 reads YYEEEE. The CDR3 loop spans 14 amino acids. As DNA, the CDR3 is TGTGCCAGCAACTGGGGGGCTTACAACAATGAGCAGTTCTTC. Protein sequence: CASNWGAYNNEQFF.

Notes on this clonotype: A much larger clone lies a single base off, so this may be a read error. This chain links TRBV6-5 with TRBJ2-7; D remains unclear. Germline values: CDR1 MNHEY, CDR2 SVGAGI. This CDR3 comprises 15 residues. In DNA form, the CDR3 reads TGTGCCACCAGTTATGTGAGCGTAAGTGCCCACGAGCAGTACTTC. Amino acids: CATSYVSVSAHEQYF.

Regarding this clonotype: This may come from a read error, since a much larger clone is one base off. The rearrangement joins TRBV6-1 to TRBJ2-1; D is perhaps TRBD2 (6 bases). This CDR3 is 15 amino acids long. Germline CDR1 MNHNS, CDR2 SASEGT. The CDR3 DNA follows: TGTGCCAGCAGGCTATTGACTAGATTGGGCCATGAGCAGCTCTTC. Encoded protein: CASRLLTRLGHEQLF.

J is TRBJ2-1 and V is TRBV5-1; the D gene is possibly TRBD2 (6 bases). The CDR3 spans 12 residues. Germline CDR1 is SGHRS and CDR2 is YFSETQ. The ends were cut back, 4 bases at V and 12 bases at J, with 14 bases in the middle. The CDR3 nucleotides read TGCGCCAGCAGCCCGGGACTCGCCGGGCAGTTCTTC. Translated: CASSPGLAGQFF.

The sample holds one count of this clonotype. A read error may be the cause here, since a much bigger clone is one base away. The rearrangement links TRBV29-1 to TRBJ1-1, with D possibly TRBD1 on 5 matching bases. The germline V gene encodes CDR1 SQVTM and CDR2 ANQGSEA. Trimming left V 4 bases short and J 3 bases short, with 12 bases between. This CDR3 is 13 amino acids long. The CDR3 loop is CSVAGYEDTEAFF. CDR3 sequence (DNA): TGCAGCGTTGCAGGGTACGAGGACACTGAAGCTTTCTTT.

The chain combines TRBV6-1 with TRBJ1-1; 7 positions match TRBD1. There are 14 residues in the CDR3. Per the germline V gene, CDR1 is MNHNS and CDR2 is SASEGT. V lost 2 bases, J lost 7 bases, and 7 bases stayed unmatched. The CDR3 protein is CASSEPGQDIEAFF. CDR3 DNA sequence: TGTGCCAGCAGTGAACCAGGACAGGACATTGAAGCTTTCTTT.

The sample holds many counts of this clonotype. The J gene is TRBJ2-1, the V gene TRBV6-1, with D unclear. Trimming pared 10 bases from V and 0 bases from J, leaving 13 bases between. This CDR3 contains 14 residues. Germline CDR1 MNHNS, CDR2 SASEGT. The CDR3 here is CATDASFSYNEQFF. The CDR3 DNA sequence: TGTGCCACGGACGCGTCCTTCTCCTACAATGAGCAGTTCTTC.

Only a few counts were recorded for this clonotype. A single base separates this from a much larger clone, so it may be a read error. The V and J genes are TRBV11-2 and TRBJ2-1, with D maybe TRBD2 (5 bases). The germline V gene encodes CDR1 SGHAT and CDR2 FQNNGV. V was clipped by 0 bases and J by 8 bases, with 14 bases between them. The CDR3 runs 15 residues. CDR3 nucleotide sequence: TGTGCCAGCAGCTTAGAGGGGAGTAACTGCGATGAGCAGTTCTTC. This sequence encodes CASSLEGSNCDEQFF.

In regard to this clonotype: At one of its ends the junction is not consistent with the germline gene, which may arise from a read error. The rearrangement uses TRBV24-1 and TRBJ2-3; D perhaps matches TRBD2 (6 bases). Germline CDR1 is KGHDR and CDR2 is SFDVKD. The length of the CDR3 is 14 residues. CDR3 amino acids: CATSDTGLKDRQYF. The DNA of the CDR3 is TGTGCCACCAGTGATACCGGACTAAAGGATAGGCAGTATTTT.

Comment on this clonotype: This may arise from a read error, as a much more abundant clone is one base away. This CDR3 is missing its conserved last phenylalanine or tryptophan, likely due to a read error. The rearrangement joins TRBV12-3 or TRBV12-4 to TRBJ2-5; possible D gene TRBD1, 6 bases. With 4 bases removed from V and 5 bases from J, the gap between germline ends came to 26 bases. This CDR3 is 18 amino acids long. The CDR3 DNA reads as TGTGCCAGCAGTTCCCCAAGCTTGGACCCAGGGGCACGGGAGACCCAGTACCTC. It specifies CASSSPSLDPGARETQYL.

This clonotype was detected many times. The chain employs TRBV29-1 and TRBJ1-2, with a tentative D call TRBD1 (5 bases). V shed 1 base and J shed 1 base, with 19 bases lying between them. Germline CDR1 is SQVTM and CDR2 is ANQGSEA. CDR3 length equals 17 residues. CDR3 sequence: CSVEGYEDRYSNYGYTF. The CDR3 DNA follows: TGCAGCGTTGAAGGGTACGAAGACAGATATAGTAACTATGGCTACACCTTC. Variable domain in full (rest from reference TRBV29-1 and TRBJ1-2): SAVISQKPSRDICQRGTSLTIQCQVDSQVTMMFWYRQQPGQSLTLIATANQGSEATYESGFVIDKFPISRPNLTFSTLTVSNMSPEDSSIYLCSVEGYEDRYSNYGYTFGSGTRLTVV.

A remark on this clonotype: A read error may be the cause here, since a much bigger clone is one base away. CDR3 amino acids: CSVEDPAGSMNTVAFF. DNA for the CDR3: TGCAGCGTTGAAGATCCGGCAGGGAGCATGAACACTGTAGCTTTCTTT. V gene TRBV29-1 combines with J gene TRBJ1-1, with D perhaps matching TRBD1 (5 bases). The CDR3 covers 16 residues. The germline CDR1 and CDR2 sequences are SQVTM and ANQGSEA.